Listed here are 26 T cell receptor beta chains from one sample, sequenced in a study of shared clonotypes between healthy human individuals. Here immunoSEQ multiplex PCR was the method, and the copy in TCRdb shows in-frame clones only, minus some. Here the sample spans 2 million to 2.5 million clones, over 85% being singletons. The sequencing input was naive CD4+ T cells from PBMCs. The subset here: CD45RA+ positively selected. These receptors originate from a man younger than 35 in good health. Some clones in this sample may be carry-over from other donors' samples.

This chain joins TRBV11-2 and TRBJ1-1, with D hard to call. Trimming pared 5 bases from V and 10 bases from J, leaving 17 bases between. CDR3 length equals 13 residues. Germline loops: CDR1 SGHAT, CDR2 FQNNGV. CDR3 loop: CASSLPLASGAFF. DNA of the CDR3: TGTGCCAGCAGCCTTCCATTGGCCTCGGGAGCTTTCTTT. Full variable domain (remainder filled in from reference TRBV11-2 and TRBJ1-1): EAGVAQSPRYKIIEKRQSVAFWCNPISGHATLYWYQQILGQGPKLLIQFQNNGVVDDSQLPKDRFSAERLKGVDSTLKIQPAKLEDSAVYLCASSLPLASGAFFGQGTRLTVV.

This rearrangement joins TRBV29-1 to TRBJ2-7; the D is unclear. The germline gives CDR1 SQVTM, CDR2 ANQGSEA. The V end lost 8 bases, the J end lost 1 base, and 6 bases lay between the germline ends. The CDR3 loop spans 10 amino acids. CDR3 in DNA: TGCAGCATGCCTTCCTACGAGCAGTACTTC. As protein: CSMPSYEQYF.

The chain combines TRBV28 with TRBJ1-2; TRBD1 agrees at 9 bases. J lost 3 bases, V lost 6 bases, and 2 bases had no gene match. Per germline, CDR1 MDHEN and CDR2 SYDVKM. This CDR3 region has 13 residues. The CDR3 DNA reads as TGTGCCAGCAGGACAGGGGGGTACTATGGCTACACCTTC. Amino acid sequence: CASRTGGYYGYTF.

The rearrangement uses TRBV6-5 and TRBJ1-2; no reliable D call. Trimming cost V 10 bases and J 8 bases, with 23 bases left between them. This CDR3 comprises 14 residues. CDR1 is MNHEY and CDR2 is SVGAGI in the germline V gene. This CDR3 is CATLPPTSNGGYTF. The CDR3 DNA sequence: TGTGCCACCTTACCCCCCACCTCGAACGGCGGCTACACCTTC.

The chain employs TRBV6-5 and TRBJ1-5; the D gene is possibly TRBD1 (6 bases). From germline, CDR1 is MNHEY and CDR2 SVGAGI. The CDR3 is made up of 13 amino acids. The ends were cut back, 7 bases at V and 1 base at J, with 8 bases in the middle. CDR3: CASIRGSNQPQHF. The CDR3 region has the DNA TGTGCCAGCATCAGGGGAAGCAATCAGCCCCAGCATTTT.

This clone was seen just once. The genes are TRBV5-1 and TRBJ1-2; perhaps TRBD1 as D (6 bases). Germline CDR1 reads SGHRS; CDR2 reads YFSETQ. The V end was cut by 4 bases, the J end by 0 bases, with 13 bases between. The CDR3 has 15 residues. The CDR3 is CASSGDRPANYGYTF. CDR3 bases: TGCGCCAGCAGCGGCGACAGGCCAGCTAACTATGGCTACACCTTC. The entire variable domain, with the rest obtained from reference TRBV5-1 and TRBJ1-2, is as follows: KAGVTQTPRYLIKTRGQQVTLSCSPISGHRSVSWYQQTPGQGLQFLFEYFSETQRNKGNFPGRFSGRQFSNSRSEMNVSTLELGDSALYLCASSGDRPANYGYTFGSGTRLTVV.

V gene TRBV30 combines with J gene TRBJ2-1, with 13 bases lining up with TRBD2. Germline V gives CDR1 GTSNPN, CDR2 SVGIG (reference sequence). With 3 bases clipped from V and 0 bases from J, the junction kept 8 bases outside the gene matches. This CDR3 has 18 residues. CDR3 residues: CAWRETSGRLFSYNEQFF. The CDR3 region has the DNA TGTGCCTGGAGGGAGACTAGCGGGAGGCTTTTCTCCTACAATGAGCAGTTCTTC.

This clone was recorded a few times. CDR3 nucleotides: TGTGCCAGCAGCTTGGGAGGGGTGAGCAATCAGCCCCAGCATTTT. Its translation: CASSLGGVSNQPQHF. The chain employs TRBV7-8 and TRBJ1-5, with a weak D call TRBD1 (5 bases). This CDR3 has 15 residues. Trimming pared 3 bases from V and 1 base from J, leaving 10 bases between. Germline loops: CDR1 SGHVS, CDR2 FQNEAQ.

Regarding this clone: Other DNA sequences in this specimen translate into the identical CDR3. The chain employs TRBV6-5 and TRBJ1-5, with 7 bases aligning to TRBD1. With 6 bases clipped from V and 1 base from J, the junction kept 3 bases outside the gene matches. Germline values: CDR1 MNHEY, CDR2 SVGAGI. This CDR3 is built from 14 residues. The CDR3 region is CASRRDRSNQPQHF. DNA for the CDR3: TGTGCCAGCAGACGGGACAGAAGCAATCAGCCCCAGCATTTT.

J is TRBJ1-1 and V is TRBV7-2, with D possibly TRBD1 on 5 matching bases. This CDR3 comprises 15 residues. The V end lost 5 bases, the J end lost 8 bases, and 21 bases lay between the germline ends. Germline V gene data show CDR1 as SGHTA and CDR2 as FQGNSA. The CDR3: CASSPEGRDLGEAFF. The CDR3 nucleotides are TGTGCCAGCAGCCCCGAGGGGCGGGACCTCGGAGAAGCTTTCTTT.

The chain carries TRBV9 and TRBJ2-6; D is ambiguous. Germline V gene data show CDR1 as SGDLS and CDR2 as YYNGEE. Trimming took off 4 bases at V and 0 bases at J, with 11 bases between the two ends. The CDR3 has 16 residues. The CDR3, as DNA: TGTGCCAGCAGCCAAGGTCCTTCCTCTGGGGCCAACGTCCTGACTTTC. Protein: CASSQGPSSGANVLTF.

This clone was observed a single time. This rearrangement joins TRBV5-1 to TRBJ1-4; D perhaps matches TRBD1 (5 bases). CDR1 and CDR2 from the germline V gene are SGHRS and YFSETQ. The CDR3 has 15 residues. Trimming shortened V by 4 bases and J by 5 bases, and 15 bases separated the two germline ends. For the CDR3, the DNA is TGCGCCAGCAGCCGGACAAGCCCTGAGAATGAAAAACTGTTTTTT. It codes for CASSRTSPENEKLFF.

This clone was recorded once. The CDR3 bases are TGTGCCAGCAGCTCCCAGCGGGAGGGCCTCTACAATGAGCAGTTCTTC. As protein: CASSSQREGLYNEQFF. This chain uses TRBV11-2 with TRBJ2-1; the match to TRBD2 covers 10 bases. The CDR3 covers 16 residues. Germline CDR1 SGHAT, CDR2 FQNNGV. Germline trimming cut 4 bases from V and 3 bases from J; bases unmatched to any gene: 6. Together with reference TRBV11-2 and TRBJ2-1, the CDR3 gives the full variable domain: EAGVAQSPRYKIIEKRQSVAFWCNPISGHATLYWYQQILGQGPKLLIQFQNNGVVDDSQLPKDRFSAERLKGVDSTLKIQPAKLEDSAVYLCASSSQREGLYNEQFFGPGTRLTVL.

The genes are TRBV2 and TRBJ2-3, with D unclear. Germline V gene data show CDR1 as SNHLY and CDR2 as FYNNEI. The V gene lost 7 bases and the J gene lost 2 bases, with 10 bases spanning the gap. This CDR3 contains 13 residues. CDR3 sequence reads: CASTSYLTDTQYF. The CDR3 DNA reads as TGTGCCAGCACGTCATACCTCACAGATACGCAGTATTTT.

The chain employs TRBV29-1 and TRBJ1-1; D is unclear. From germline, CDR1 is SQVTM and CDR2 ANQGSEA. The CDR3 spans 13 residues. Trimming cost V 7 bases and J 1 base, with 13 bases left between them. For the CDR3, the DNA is TGCAGCGGGACCCCGGGGAAGAACACTGAAGCTTTCTTT. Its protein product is CSGTPGKNTEAFF. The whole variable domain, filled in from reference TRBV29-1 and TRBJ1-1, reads SAVISQKPSRDICQRGTSLTIQCQVDSQVTMMFWYRQQPGQSLTLIATANQGSEATYESGFVIDKFPISRPNLTFSTLTVSNMSPEDSSIYLCSGTPGKNTEAFFGQGTRLTVV.

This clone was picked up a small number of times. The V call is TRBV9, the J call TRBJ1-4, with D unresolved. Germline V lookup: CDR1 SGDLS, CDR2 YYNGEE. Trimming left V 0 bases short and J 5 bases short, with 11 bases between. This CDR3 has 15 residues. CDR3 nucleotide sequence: TGTGCCAGCAGCGTAGGAGGAATGCGGAATGAAAAACTGTTTTTT. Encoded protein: CASSVGGMRNEKLFF.

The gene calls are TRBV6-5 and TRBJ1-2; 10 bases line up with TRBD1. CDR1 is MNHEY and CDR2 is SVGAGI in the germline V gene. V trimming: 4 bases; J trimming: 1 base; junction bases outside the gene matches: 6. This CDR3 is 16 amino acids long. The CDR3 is CASSSGTGADNYGYTF. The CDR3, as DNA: TGTGCCAGCAGTTCCGGGACAGGGGCCGATAACTATGGCTACACCTTC.

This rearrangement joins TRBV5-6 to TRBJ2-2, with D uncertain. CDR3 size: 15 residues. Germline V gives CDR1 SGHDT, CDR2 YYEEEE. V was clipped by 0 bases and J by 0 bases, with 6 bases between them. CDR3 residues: CASSLGQTNTGELFF. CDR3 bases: TGTGCCAGCAGCTTGGGTCAGACGAACACCGGGGAGCTGTTTTTT.

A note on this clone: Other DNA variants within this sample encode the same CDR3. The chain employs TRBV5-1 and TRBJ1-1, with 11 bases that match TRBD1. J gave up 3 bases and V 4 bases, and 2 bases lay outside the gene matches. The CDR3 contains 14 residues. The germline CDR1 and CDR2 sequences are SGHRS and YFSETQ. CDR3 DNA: TGCGCCAGCAGCAGGGGACAGGGGGACACTGAAGCTTTCTTT. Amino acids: CASSRGQGDTEAFF.

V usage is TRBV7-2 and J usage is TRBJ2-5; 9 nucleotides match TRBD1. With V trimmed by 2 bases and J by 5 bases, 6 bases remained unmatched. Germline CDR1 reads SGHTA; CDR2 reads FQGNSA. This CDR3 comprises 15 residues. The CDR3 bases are TGTGCCAGCAGCTTAATAACAGGGGGCCCGGAGACCCAGTACTTC. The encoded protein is CASSLITGGPETQYF.

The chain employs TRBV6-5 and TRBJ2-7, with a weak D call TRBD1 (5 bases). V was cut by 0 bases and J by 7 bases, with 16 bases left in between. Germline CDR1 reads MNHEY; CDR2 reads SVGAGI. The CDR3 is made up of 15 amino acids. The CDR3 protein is CASSYSIQATGEQYF. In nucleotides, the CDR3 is TGTGCCAGCAGTTACTCGATACAGGCAACGGGTGAGCAGTACTTC.

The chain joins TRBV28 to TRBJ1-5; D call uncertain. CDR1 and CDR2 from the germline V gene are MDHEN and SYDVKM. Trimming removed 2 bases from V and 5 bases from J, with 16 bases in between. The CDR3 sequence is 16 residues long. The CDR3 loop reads CASSLPPVTSHQPQHF. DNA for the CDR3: TGTGCCAGCAGTTTACCCCCCGTTACCTCCCATCAGCCCCAGCATTTT.

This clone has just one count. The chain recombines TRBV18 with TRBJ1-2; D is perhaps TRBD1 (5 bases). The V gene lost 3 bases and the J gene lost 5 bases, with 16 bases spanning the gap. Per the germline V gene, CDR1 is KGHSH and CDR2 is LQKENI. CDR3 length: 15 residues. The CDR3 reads CASSPRTGTDYGYTF. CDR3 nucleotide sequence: TGTGCCAGCTCACCTCGAACCGGGACGGATTATGGCTACACCTTC.

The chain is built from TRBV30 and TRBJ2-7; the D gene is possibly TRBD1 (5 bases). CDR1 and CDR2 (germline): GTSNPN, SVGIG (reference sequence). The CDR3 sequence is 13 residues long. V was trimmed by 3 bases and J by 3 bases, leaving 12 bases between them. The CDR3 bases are TGTGCCTGGAGGACTCCGACAGACTACGAGCAGTACTTC. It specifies CAWRTPTDYEQYF.

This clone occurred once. CDR3 coding DNA: TGTGCCAGCACCGTGTCGGCGACCGGGGAGCTGTTTTTT. Protein sequence: CASTVSATGELFF. The gene calls are TRBV2 and TRBJ2-2; no clear D gene. Looked up from germline, CDR1 is SNHLY and CDR2 is FYNNEI. CDR3 length: 13 residues. V was trimmed by 7 bases and J by 5 bases, leaving 11 bases between them.

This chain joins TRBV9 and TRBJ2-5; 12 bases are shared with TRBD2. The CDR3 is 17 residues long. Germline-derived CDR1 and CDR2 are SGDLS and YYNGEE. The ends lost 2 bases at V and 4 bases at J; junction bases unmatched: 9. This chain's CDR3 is CASSVDPSGRAGETQYF. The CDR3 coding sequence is TGTGCCAGCAGCGTGGATCCTAGCGGGAGGGCCGGAGAGACCCAGTACTTC.